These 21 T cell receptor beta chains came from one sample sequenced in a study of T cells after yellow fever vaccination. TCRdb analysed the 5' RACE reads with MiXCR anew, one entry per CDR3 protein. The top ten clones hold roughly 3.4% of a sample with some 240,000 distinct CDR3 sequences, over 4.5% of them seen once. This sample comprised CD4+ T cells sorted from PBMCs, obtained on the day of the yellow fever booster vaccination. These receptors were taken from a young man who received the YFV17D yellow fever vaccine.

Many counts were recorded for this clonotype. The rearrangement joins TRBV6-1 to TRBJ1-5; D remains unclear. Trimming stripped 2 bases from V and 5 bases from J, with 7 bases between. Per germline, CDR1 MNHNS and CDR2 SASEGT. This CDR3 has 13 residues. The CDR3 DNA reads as TGTGCCAGCAGTGAATGGGCCGATCAGCCCCAGCATTTT. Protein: CASSEWADQPQHF.

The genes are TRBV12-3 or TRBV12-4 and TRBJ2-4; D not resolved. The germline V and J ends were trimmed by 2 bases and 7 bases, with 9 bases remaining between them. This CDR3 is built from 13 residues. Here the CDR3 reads CASSLRKWNIQYF. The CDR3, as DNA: TGTGCCAGCAGTTTAAGGAAATGGAACATTCAGTACTTC.

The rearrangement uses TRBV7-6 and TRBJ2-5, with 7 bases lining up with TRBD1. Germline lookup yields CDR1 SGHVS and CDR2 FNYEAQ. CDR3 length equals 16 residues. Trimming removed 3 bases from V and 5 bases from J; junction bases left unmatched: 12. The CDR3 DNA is TGTGCCAGCAGCTTCGATCAGGGGGATATATATGAGACCCAGTACTTC. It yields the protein CASSFDQGDIYETQYF.

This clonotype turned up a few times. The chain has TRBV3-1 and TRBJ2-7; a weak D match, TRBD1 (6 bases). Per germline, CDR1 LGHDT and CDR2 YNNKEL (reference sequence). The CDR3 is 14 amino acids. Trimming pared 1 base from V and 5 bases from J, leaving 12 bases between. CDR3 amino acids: CASSQGQGWDEQYF. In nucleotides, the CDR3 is TGTGCCAGCAGCCAAGGGCAGGGGTGGGACGAGCAGTACTTC.

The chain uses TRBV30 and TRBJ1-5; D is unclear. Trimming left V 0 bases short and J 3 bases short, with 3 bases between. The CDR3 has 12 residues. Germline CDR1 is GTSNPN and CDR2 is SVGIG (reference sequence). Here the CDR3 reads CAWSVNNQPQHF. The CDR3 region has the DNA TGTGCCTGGAGTGTAAACAATCAGCCCCAGCATTTT.

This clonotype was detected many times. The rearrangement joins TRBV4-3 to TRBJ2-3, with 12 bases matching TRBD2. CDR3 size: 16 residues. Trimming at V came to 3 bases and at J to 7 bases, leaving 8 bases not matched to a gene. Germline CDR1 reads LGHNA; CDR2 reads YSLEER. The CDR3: CASSHIPSGGAHTQYF. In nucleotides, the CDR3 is TGCGCCAGCAGCCACATTCCTAGCGGGGGGGCTCATACGCAGTATTTT.

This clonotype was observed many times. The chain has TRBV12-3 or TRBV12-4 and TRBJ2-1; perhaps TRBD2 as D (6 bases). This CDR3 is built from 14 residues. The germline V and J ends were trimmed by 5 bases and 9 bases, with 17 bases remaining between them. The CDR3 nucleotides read TGTGCCAGCAGTCGCGGGGCAGTTATGAGTGAGCAGTTCTTC. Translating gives CASSRGAVMSEQFF.

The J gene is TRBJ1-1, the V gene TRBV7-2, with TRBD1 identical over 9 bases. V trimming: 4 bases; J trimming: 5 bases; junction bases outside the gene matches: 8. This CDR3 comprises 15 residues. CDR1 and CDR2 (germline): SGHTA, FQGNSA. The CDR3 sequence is CASSSRQGGDTEAFF. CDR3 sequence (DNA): TGTGCCAGCAGCTCAAGACAGGGGGGCGATACTGAAGCTTTCTTT.

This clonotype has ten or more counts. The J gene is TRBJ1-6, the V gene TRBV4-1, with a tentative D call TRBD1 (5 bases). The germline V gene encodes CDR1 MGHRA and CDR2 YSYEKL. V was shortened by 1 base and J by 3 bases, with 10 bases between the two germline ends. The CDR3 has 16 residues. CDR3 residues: CASSQAGQYYNSPLHF. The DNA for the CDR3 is TGCGCCAGCAGCCAAGCAGGGCAATACTATAATTCACCCCTCCACTTT.

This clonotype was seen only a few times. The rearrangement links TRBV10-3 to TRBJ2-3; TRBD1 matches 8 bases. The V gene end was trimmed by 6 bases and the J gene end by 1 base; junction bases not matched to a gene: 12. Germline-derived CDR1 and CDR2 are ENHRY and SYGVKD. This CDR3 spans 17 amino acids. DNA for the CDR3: TGTGCCATCAGCGGATTTAGGCCGGGACAGGGCACAGATACGCAGTATTTT. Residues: CAISGFRPGQGTDTQYF.

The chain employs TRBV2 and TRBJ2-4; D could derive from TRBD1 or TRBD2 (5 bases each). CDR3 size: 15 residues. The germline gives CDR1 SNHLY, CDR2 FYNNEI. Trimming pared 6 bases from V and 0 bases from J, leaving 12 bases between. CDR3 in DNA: TGTGCCAGCAGGGTCGAGGGGACAGCCAAAAACATTCAGTACTTC. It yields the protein CASRVEGTAKNIQYF.

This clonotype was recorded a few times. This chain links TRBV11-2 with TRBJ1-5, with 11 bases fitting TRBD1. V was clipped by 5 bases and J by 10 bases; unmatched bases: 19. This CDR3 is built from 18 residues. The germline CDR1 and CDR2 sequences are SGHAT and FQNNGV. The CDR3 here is CASSMRFRDRGAPSPQHF. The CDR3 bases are TGTGCCAGCAGCATGAGATTCCGGGACAGGGGGGCCCCGTCCCCCCAGCATTTT.

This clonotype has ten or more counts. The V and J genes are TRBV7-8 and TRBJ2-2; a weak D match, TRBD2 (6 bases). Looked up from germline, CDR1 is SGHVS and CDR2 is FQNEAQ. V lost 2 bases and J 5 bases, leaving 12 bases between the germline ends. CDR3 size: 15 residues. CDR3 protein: CASSLLRRGTGELFF. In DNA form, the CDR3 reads TGTGCCAGCAGCTTACTAAGACGGGGGACCGGGGAGCTGTTTTTT. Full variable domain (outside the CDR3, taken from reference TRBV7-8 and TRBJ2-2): GAGVSQSPRYKVAKRGQDVALRCDPISGHVSLFWYQQALGQGPEFLTYFQNEAQLDKSGLPSDRFFAERPEGSVSTLKIQRTQQEDSAVYLCASSLLRRGTGELFFGEGSRLTVL.

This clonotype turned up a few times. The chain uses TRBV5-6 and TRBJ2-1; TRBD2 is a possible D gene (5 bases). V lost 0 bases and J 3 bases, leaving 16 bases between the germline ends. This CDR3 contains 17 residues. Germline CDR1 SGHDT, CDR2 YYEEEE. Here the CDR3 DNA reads TGTGCCAGCAGCTTGGAGTTTTCCCCTCGGGACTACAATGAGCAGTTCTTC. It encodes CASSLEFSPRDYNEQFF.

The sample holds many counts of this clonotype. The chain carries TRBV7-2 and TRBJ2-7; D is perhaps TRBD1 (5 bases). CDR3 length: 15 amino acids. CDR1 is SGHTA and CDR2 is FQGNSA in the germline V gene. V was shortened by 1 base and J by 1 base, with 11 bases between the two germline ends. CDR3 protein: CASSLDWGRSYEQYV. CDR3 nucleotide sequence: TGTGCCAGCAGCTTAGATTGGGGCAGATCCTACGAGCAGTACGTC.

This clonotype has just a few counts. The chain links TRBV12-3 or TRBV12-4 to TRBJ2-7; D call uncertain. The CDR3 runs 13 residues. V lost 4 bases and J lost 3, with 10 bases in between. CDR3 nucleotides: TGTGCCAGCAGTTCAAGGGTTTACTACGAGCAGTACTTC. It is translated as CASSSRVYYEQYF.

This CDR3 reads CGCSSPAGGGTDTQYF. Written as DNA, the CDR3 is TGTGGCTGCAGTTCCCCAGCGGGGGGAGGAACTGATACGCAGTATTTT. The chain has TRBV12-3 or TRBV12-4 and TRBJ2-3; 9 nucleotides align to TRBD2. The CDR3 has 16 residues.

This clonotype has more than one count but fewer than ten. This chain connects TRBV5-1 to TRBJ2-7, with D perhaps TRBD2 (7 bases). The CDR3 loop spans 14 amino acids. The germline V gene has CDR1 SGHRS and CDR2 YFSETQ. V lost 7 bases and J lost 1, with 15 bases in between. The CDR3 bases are TGCGCCAGCCAACGGGGGGCCTTTTCCTACGAGCAGTACTTC. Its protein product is CASQRGAFSYEQYF.

CDR3 coding DNA: TGCGCCAGCAGCCAGGAGACAGGGTCCGAGCAGTACTTC. It is translated as CASSQETGSEQYF. The gene calls are TRBV4-3 and TRBJ2-7, with TRBD1 matching over 7 bases. This CDR3 has 13 amino acids. From germline, CDR1 is LGHNA and CDR2 YSLEER. V was clipped by 3 bases and J by 6 bases; unmatched bases: 5.

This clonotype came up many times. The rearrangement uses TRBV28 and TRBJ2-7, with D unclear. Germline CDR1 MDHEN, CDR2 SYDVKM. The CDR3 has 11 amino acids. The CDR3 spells CATSSSYEQYV. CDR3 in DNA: TGTGCCACCAGTAGCTCCTACGAGCAGTACGTC.

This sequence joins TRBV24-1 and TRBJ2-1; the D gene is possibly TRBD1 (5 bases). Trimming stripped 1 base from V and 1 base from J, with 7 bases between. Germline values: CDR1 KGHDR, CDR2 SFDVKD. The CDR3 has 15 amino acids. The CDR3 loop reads CATSDFRQSYNEQFF. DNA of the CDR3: TGTGCCACCAGTGATTTCCGACAGTCCTACAATGAGCAGTTCTTC.